This TCR beta chain was sequenced for a study of technical replicates of blood from several donors. Using immunoSEQ multiplex PCR, the repertoire was profiled, and TCRdb retains in-frame clones only, with some absent. The sample holds around 50,000 clones; 90% to 95% are singletons and the top ten take 3% to 5%. This CDR3 is 13 amino acids long. Germline V lookup: CDR1 SNHLY, CDR2 FYNNEI. Trimming shortened V by 6 bases and J by 1 base, and 9 bases separated the two germline ends. This clone showed up just once. The source of this sequence is a human donor in good health. Some clones in this sample may be carry-over from other donors' samples. The sequencing input was PBMCs. The chain combines TRBV2 with TRBJ1-1, with a tentative D call TRBD1 (5 bases). In DNA form, the CDR3 reads TGTGCCAGCAGGAAAGGACAGAACACTGAAGCTTTCTTT. Translating gives CASRKGQNTEAFF.